These 20 T cell receptor beta chains originate from one sample sequenced in a study of tumor and adjacent non-tumor tissue in lung cancer. This sample's RNA came from whole unsorted tissue. TCRbeta libraries were built with three rounds of nested PCR, modified from ARM-PCR. TCRdb independently ran MiXCR on the multiplex PCR reads; one entry per CDR3 protein. The sample lists roughly 220,000 distinct CDR3 sequences, around 70% seen once, with almost 25% in the top ten. Sequencing was done on a sample of lung tumor tissue. These receptors were obtained from a man aged 55-75 years with non-small cell lung cancer.

As to this clonotype: Germline and junction disagree at one end, which may indicate a read error. The rearrangement joins TRBV11-2 to TRBJ1-5; D might be TRBD1 (6 bases). The germline V gene encodes CDR1 SGHAT and CDR2 FQNNGV. This CDR3 contains 15 residues. CDR3 bases: TGTGCCAGCAGCGACGTGGGGGCTAGTAATCAGGCCCAGCATTTT. It is translated as CASSDVGASNQAQHF.

With respect to this clonotype: A junction boundary mismatches the germline segment, possibly from a read error. This rearrangement joins TRBV5-5 to TRBJ2-3; D is possibly TRBD2 (5 bases). The germline gives CDR1 SGHKS, CDR2 YYEKEE (reference sequence). This CDR3 comprises 12 residues. The CDR3: CASSTEADTHYF. The CDR3 nucleotides are TGTGCCAGCAGCACAGAAGCGGATACGCATTATTTT.

As for this clonotype: No conserved phenylalanine or tryptophan ends this CDR3, so it is likely a read error. This chain connects TRBV11-3 to TRBJ2-2; no definite D call. The CDR3 length is 14 residues. CDR1 and CDR2 (germline): SGHNT, YENEEA. CDR3 in DNA: TGTGCCAGCAGCTCGGGTCGAGCCACCTGGGAGCTGTTTTCT. It translates to CASSSGRATWELFS.

Of note for this clonotype: This may be a read error: a much more frequent sequence differs by one nucleotide. The chain couples TRBV6-2 or TRBV6-3 to TRBJ2-1; no definite D call. CDR1 and CDR2 (germline): MNHEY, SVGEGT. The CDR3 sequence is 14 residues long. Written as DNA, the CDR3 is TGTGCCAGCATTTACTCGTACAGACCGAATGAGCAGTTCTTC. Translating gives CASIYSYRPNEQFF.

Regarding this clonotype: One junction end disagrees with the germline gene, perhaps due to a read error. The chain has TRBV20-1 and TRBJ1-6; D is ambiguous. The CDR3 sequence is 15 residues long. CDR1 and CDR2 (germline): DFQATT, SNEGSKA (reference sequence). The CDR3 sequence is CGARPHGSDRSPLHF. CDR3 nucleotide sequence: TGCGGTGCTAGACCACATGGGTCCGATAGGTCACCCCTCCACTTT.

This clonotype has ten or more counts. CDR3 sequence (DNA): TGTGCCAGCAGCTTAGTTAGCGGGGGGCACCAAGAGACCCAGTACTTC. It translates to CASSLVSGGHQETQYF. The V gene is TRBV11-2, the J gene TRBJ2-5; 10 bases map to TRBD2. Trimming cost V 1 base and J 0 bases; bases outside gene matches: 2. The CDR3 extends over 16 amino acids. Per germline, CDR1 SGHAT and CDR2 FQNNGV.

In the case of this clonotype: The junction does not match germline at one end; this may be a read error. DNA of the CDR3: TGCAGTGCTTGGACTAGCGGGGGGGCTGGGGGGGCTAACGTCCTGACTTTC. It specifies CSAWTSGGAGGANVLTF. This chain connects TRBV20-1 to TRBJ2-6; 15 nucleotides align to TRBD2. The CDR3 extends over 17 amino acids. CDR1 is DFQATT, CDR2 SNEGSKA, per germline (reference sequence).

In DNA, the CDR3 is TGTGCCAGCAGTGATCAGGGGGCCTTGGCAGAGACCCAGTATTTT. Protein sequence: CASSDQGALAETQYF. The chain is built from TRBV6-1 and TRBJ2-5, with 8 bases lining up with TRBD1. The end of the DNA fits TRBJ2-3 better, so the J call may be wrong. There are 15 residues in the CDR3. Per germline, CDR1 MNHNS and CDR2 SASEGT.

This clonotype showed up just once. The missing conserved phenylalanine or tryptophan at the end of this CDR3 makes a read error likely. The chain carries TRBV28 and TRBJ2-5, with D possibly being TRBD2 (6 bases). V dropped 6 bases and J dropped 10 bases, with 15 bases sitting between them. The length of the CDR3 is 12 residues. The germline gives CDR1 MDHEN, CDR2 SYDVKM. The CDR3 loop reads CASSLVRGGQYL. The CDR3 nucleotides are TGTGCCAGCAGCTTGGTACGGGGAGGCCAGTACTTA.

Comments on this clonotype: A read error may account for a junction end that differs from germline. This chain joins TRBV6-5 and TRBJ2-5; the D gene is possibly TRBD2 (7 bases). Germline CDR1 is MNHEY and CDR2 is SVGAGI. This CDR3 is built from 14 residues. CDR3 nucleotide sequence: TGTGCCATCAGTGATACCGGGACGGCGGGGGCCCAGTGCTTC. Translated, it gives CAISDTGTAGAQCF.

This clonotype was observed at least ten times. The chain joins TRBV20-1 to TRBJ2-5; D remains unclear. The ends were cut back, 2 bases at V and 3 bases at J, with 13 bases in the middle. The CDR3 has 14 amino acids. Germline assignment: CDR1 DFQATT and CDR2 SNEGSKA (reference sequence). The CDR3 here is CSARPAVGEETQYF. The CDR3 DNA reads as TGCAGTGCTAGACCGGCGGTTGGGGAAGAGACCCAGTACTTC.

This clonotype showed up many times. J is TRBJ2-4 and V is TRBV11-3, with TRBD2 identical over 10 bases. The CDR3 contains 15 residues. Germline V gene data show CDR1 as SGHNT and CDR2 as YENEEA. The ends lost 0 bases at V and 7 bases at J; junction bases unmatched: 3. For the CDR3, the DNA is TGTGCCAGCAGCTTAGATCTAGCGGGAGCGAACATTCAGTACTTC. It encodes CASSLDLAGANIQYF.

As regards this clonotype: Germline and junction disagree at one end, which may indicate a read error. V is TRBV11-2 and J is TRBJ2-1; D is perhaps TRBD1 or TRBD2 (5 bases each). CDR1 is SGHAT and CDR2 is FQNNGV in the germline V gene. This CDR3 is 13 amino acids long. For the CDR3, the DNA is TGTGCCAGCGGCTTAGGGACCCACAATGAGCAGTTCTTC. It specifies CASGLGTHNEQFF. The full variable domain, in which reference TRBV11-2 and TRBJ2-1 provide the parts outside the CDR3, is EAGVAQSPRYKIIEKRQSVAFWCNPISGHATLYWYQQILGQGPKLLIQFQNNGVVDDSQLPKDRFSAERLKGVDSTLKIQPAKLEDSAVYLCASGLGTHNEQFFGPGTRLTVL.

As for this clonotype: Its ends do not fully match the called genes, so a read error is possible. This chain uses TRBV7-9 with TRBJ2-1, with 13 nucleotides matching TRBD2. From germline, CDR1 is SEHNR and CDR2 FQNEAQ (reference sequence). This CDR3 has 16 residues. The CDR3 DNA follows: TGTGCCAGCAGCTTCCGACTAGCGGGAGGCTACAATGAGCATTTCTTC. This encodes CASSFRLAGGYNEHFF.

As regards this clonotype: A clone one base away is much larger, so this may be a read error. CDR3 DNA sequence: TGTGTCTGGAGTGTAGGAGGGGCTCCCGGTAATCAGCCCCAGCATTTT. Its translation is CVWSVGGAPGNQPQHF. This chain connects TRBV30 to TRBJ1-5; perhaps TRBD1 as D (5 bases). Germline assignment: CDR1 GTSNPN and CDR2 SVGIG (reference sequence). CDR3 size: 16 residues.

With respect to this clonotype: Because the CDR3's place on the DNA is in doubt, the DNA is left out and the CDR3 is given as listed by TCRdb. J is TRBJ2-3 and V is TRBV11-1; TRBD2, the D gene given by the table, was not confirmed from the DNA. The CDR3 extends over 17 residues, inclusive of both ends. CDR1 and CDR2 (germline): SGHAT, FQDESV (reference sequence). The CDR3: CASSPVTSGSGHIRSIF.

With respect to this clonotype: An end of the junction does not agree with germline; a read error may underlie this. This chain joins TRBV11-2 and TRBJ2-1, with D possibly being TRBD2 (6 bases). Germline V gene sequence: CDR1 SGHAT, CDR2 FQNNGV. This CDR3 comprises 15 residues. The CDR3 nucleotides are TGTGCCAGCAGCTTAGGTCTAGCGTTCAATGATGAGCAGTCCTTC. This encodes CASSLGLAFNDEQSF.

This clonotype has more than one count but fewer than ten. The chain couples TRBV7-6 to TRBJ2-1; a weak D match, TRBD2 (6 bases). The germline V gene has CDR1 SGHVS and CDR2 FNYEAQ. With 1 base removed from V and 6 bases from J, the gap between germline ends came to 16 bases. CDR3 length equals 16 residues. The CDR3 nucleotides read TGTGCCAGCAGCTTAGGCCTGTGGGACGGGGGCAATGAGCAGTTCTTC. Translated, it gives CASSLGLWDGGNEQFF.

In the case of this clonotype: This may arise from a read error, as a much more abundant clone is one base away. The chain joins TRBV20-1 to TRBJ1-1; 12 bases match TRBD1. This CDR3 comprises 14 residues. Germline loops: CDR1 DFQATT, CDR2 SNEGSKA (reference sequence). V was pared by 7 bases and J by 5 bases, with 8 bases of the junction left unmatched. CDR3 DNA sequence: TGCAGTGTTACTGGGACAGGGGGCTGGACTGAAGCTTTCTTT. Translating it yields CSVTGTGGWTEAFF.

This clonotype came up many times. Mismatch with germline at one junction end may stem from a read error. The chain carries TRBV6-5 and TRBJ2-4, with D perhaps matching TRBD1 (5 bases). Germline V gene data show CDR1 as MNHEY and CDR2 as SVGAGI. CDR3 length: 16 amino acids. CDR3 bases: TGTGCCAGCAGTTACGGGGCCGAGTCAGCCCAAAACATTCAGTACTTC. Protein product: CASSYGAESAQNIQYF.